What follows are 16 T cell receptor beta chains derived from one specimen sequenced in a study of beta chain features in type 1 diabetes. Reverse transcribing all isolated RNA meant expressed TCRB transcripts were sequenced. Sequencing used immunoSEQ multiplex PCR; TCRdb keeps in-frame clones, though not all of them. This table has more than 350,000 clones, about an eighth appearing once. Source material: naive CD4+ T cells from blood. All receptors come from a young woman in good health.

There are a few counts of this clone. The genes are TRBV18 and TRBJ1-1; D not resolved. Germline assignment: CDR1 KGHSH and CDR2 LQKENI. The length of the CDR3 is 13 residues. V was pared by 2 bases and J by 1 base, with 5 bases between. This CDR3 is CASSPRENTEAFF. The CDR3 nucleotides read TGTGCCAGCTCACCAAGGGAGAACACTGAAGCTTTCTTT. Drawing the rest from reference TRBV18 and TRBJ1-1, the complete variable domain is NAGVMQNPRHLVRRRGQEARLRCSPMKGHSHVYWYRQLPEEGLKFMVYLQKENIIDESGMPKERFSAEFPKEGPSILRIQQVVRGDSAAYFCASSPRENTEAFFGQGTRLTVV.

CDR3 coding DNA: TGTGCCAGCAGTTTAAGGTCCTCCGGGACAGGGACCTACGAGCAGTACTTC. Amino acid sequence: CASSLRSSGTGTYEQYF. J is TRBJ2-7 and V is TRBV27; the match to TRBD1 covers 9 bases. The V and J ends lost 2 bases and 2 bases, in that order; junction bases with no gene match: 10. CDR1 is MNHEY and CDR2 is SMNVEV in the germline V gene (reference sequence). The CDR3 length is 17 residues.

The gene calls are TRBV7-9 and TRBJ2-7; D is ambiguous. V was clipped by 0 bases and J by 6 bases, with 9 bases between them. Germline V lookup: CDR1 SEHNR, CDR2 FQNEAQ (reference sequence). The CDR3 is 13 residues long. The CDR3 reads CASSLANGFEQYF. The CDR3 DNA reads as TGTGCCAGCAGCTTAGCTAACGGCTTCGAGCAGTACTTC.

This clone was seen a few times. This chain uses TRBV27 with TRBJ1-1; tentatively, D is TRBD1 (5 bases). Trimming cost V 6 bases and J 2 bases, with 16 bases left between them. Germline V CDR1 and CDR2: MNHEY, SMNVEV (reference sequence). There are 15 residues in the CDR3. This CDR3 reads CASRRGGRGNTEAFF. Written as DNA, the CDR3 is TGTGCCAGCAGGCGTGGGGGTAGAGGTAACACTGAAGCTTTCTTT.

This sequence joins TRBV5-4 and TRBJ2-2; D not certain. The ends were cut back, 1 base at V and 4 bases at J, with 8 bases in the middle. The length of the CDR3 is 14 residues. Germline CDR1 is SGHNT and CDR2 is YYREEE (reference sequence). In DNA, the CDR3 is TGTGCCAGCAGCTTGCCGGGCCCCACCGGGGAGCTGTTTTTT. Protein: CASSLPGPTGELFF.

This clone was counted only a few times. This chain links TRBV5-4 with TRBJ1-2; 7 nucleotides match TRBD1. Trimming removed 7 bases from V and 8 bases from J; junction bases left unmatched: 8. The CDR3 sequence is 12 residues long. In germline, CDR1 is SGHNT, CDR2 YYREEE (reference sequence). CDR3 loop: CASSQGGEGYTF. The DNA of the CDR3 is TGTGCCAGCTCCCAAGGGGGCGAAGGCTACACCTTC.

This clone was counted only a few times. The CDR3 DNA is TGTGCCAGCAGACCGGCGATGGGAGACATTCAGTACTTC. Its protein is CASRPAMGDIQYF. The chain is built from TRBV7-2 and TRBJ2-4; maybe TRBD2 (5 bases). Trimming pared 6 bases from V and 8 bases from J, leaving 14 bases between. The CDR3 has 13 amino acids. CDR1 is SGHTA and CDR2 is FQGNSA in the germline V gene. The full variable domain, with the rest looked up from reference TRBV7-2 and TRBJ2-4, is GAGVSQSPSNKVTEKGKDVELRCDPISGHTALYWYRQSLGQGLEFLIYFQGNSAPDKSGLPSDRFSAERTGGSVSTLTIQRTQQEDSAVYLCASRPAMGDIQYFGAGTRLSVL.

The V gene is TRBV7-6, the J gene TRBJ2-1; no firm D call. With 1 base removed from V and 4 bases from J, the gap between germline ends came to 8 bases. This CDR3 has 14 amino acids. From germline, CDR1 is SGHVS and CDR2 FNYEAQ. This CDR3 is CASSLEARYNEQFF. Written as DNA, the CDR3 is TGTGCCAGCAGCTTAGAGGCTAGATACAATGAGCAGTTCTTC.

This clone was detected only a few times. The J gene is TRBJ1-6, the V gene TRBV4-1; the D is unclear. The CDR3 has 12 residues. Germline V lookup: CDR1 MGHRA, CDR2 YSYEKL. Trimming shortened V by 2 bases and J by 11 bases, and 7 bases separated the two germline ends. CDR3 sequence reads: CASSQPRAPLHF. DNA of the CDR3: TGCGCCAGCAGCCAACCGAGGGCACCCCTCCACTTT.

This clone was counted a few times. The chain joins TRBV30 to TRBJ2-5, with D tentatively TRBD2 (6 bases). CDR1 and CDR2 (germline): GTSNPN, SVGIG (reference sequence). This CDR3 comprises 14 residues. V lost 0 bases and J lost 5, with 13 bases in between. CDR3 residues: CAWSVLSGAETQYF. In DNA form, the CDR3 reads TGTGCCTGGAGTGTGTTATCGGGAGCCGAGACCCAGTACTTC.

This chain joins TRBV7-2 and TRBJ1-6, with D perhaps TRBD1 (6 bases). CDR3 length: 14 residues. The V gene lost 3 bases and the J gene lost 13 bases, with 16 bases spanning the gap. CDR1 is SGHTA and CDR2 is FQGNSA in the germline V gene. Here the CDR3 DNA reads TGTGCCAGCAGCTTGGGCGGGGGCCGATTTCCCCTCCACTTT. It translates to CASSLGGGRFPLHF.

This rearrangement joins TRBV18 to TRBJ2-5; no firm D call. Trimming stripped 5 bases from V and 3 bases from J, with 10 bases between. CDR1 and CDR2 (germline): KGHSH, LQKENI. The CDR3 loop spans 13 amino acids. CDR3 sequence (DNA): TGTGCCAGCTCATCCGACGTCAAAGAGACCCAGTACTTC. Translating gives CASSSDVKETQYF.

This clone appeared a few times. This chain connects TRBV5-1 to TRBJ2-1; D gene uncertain. Germline V gene data show CDR1 as SGHRS and CDR2 as YFSETQ. V was cut by 0 bases and J by 8 bases, with 3 bases left in between. This CDR3 contains 11 residues. The CDR3 region is CASSLDHEQFF. In nucleotides, the CDR3 is TGCGCCAGCAGCTTGGACCATGAGCAGTTCTTC. Full variable domain (remainder filled in from reference TRBV5-1 and TRBJ2-1): KAGVTQTPRYLIKTRGQQVTLSCSPISGHRSVSWYQQTPGQGLQFLFEYFSETQRNKGNFPGRFSGRQFSNSRSEMNVSTLELGDSALYLCASSLDHEQFFGPGTRLTVL.

Comments on this clone: Mismatch with germline at one junction end may stem from a read error. This chain connects TRBV7-8 to TRBJ2-4, with D unclear. Germline V gene data show CDR1 as SGHVS and CDR2 as FQNEAQ. The CDR3 has 11 residues. The CDR3 coding sequence is TGTGCCAGCAGCTTAGATGGCGCAGCCCACTTC. Amino acids: CASSLDGAAHF.

The chain has TRBV28 and TRBJ1-2; TRBD1 matches 8 bases. V lost 9 bases to trimming and J lost 8 bases; unmatched junction nucleotides: 5. Looked up from germline, CDR1 is MDHEN and CDR2 is SYDVKM. The length of the CDR3 is 11 residues. The CDR3 DNA follows: TGTGCCAGTCTGACAGGGGTAGGCTACACCTTC. Protein sequence: CASLTGVGYTF.

This clone was detected ten times or more. Germline and junction disagree at one end, which may indicate a read error. The rearrangement links TRBV23-1 to TRBJ2-4; D tentatively reads TRBD1 or TRBD2 (5 bases each). TRBV23-1 is identified as an open reading frame with a role that is uncertain. The CDR3 is 11 residues long. CDR3 residues: CASGGYRSTDF. The CDR3 bases are TGCGCCAGCGGGGGATACAGGAGTACGGACTTC.